The 17 T cell receptor beta chains presented below share a single source sample, sequenced in a study of shared clonotypes between healthy human individuals. Profiled with immunoSEQ multiplex PCR; TCRdb holds only in-frame clones, not every one. The table shows 950,000 to 1,100,000 clones, with roughly 74% occurring only once. The sequenced material came from memory CD4+ T cells from PBMCs. Subset defined: CD45RA-negative fraction. These receptors all come from a man between 18 and 35 years old in good health. Some clones in this sample may be carry-over from other donors' samples.

The chain recombines TRBV5-1 with TRBJ1-1; 9 bases line up with TRBD1. The V gene end was trimmed by 2 bases and the J gene end by 0 bases; junction bases not matched to a gene: 5. The CDR3 is 16 amino acids. Germline CDR1 reads SGHRS; CDR2 reads YFSETQ. Written as DNA, the CDR3 is TGCGCCAGCAGCTTACGTTGGACAGGGGTGAACACTGAAGCTTTCTTT. Protein sequence: CASSLRWTGVNTEAFF.

This chain connects TRBV4-1 to TRBJ1-5; D is undetermined. This CDR3 comprises 17 residues. Germline values: CDR1 MGHRA, CDR2 YSYEKL. V gave up 1 base and J gave up 7 bases, with 20 bases separating them. The CDR3 sequence is CASSQVQLPDGRQPQHF. In DNA, the CDR3 is TGCGCCAGCAGCCAAGTTCAGCTCCCAGATGGAAGGCAGCCCCAGCATTTT.

The rearrangement uses TRBV19 and TRBJ1-2, with D unresolved. The CDR3 covers 14 residues. Trimming shortened V by 0 bases and J by 4 bases, and 9 bases separated the two germline ends. Germline-derived CDR1 and CDR2 are LNHDA and SQIVND (reference sequence). The CDR3 protein is CASSIDGPLYGYTF. CDR3 in DNA: TGTGCCAGTAGTATAGACGGACCGCTCTATGGCTACACCTTC.

Turning to this clone: A read error may be the cause here, since a much bigger clone is one base away. This specimen includes other DNA sequences encoding the same CDR3. The chain carries TRBV7-3 and TRBJ1-1; a weak D match, TRBD1 (6 bases). The germline CDR1 and CDR2 sequences are SGHTA and FQGTGA. V lost 6 bases to trimming and J lost 1 base, with 9 bases between them. The CDR3 is made up of 13 amino acids. CDR3: CASSSQGNTEAFF. CDR3 nucleotide sequence: TGTGCCAGCAGTTCACAGGGGAACACTGAAGCTTTCTTT. The full variable domain, in which reference TRBV7-3 and TRBJ1-1 provide the parts outside the CDR3, is GAGVSQTPSNKVTEKGKYVELRCDPISGHTALYWYRQSLGQGPEFLIYFQGTGAADDSGLPNDRFFAVRPEGSVSTLKIQRTERGDSAVYLCASSSQGNTEAFFGQGTRLTVV.

The chain uses TRBV29-1 and TRBJ2-7; D is perhaps TRBD2 (6 bases). V lost 6 bases and J lost 0, with 15 bases in between. Germline V gene sequence: CDR1 SQVTM, CDR2 ANQGSEA. This CDR3 spans 14 amino acids. DNA of the CDR3: TGCAGCGTAAGCCGGGACGGGAGCTCCTACGAGCAGTACTTC. Translated, it gives CSVSRDGSSYEQYF.

The chain links TRBV7-3 to TRBJ2-3; D tentatively fits TRBD1 or TRBD2 (5 bases each). V was pared by 5 bases and J by 6 bases, with 24 bases between. This CDR3 is 17 amino acids long. Looked up from germline, CDR1 is SGHTA and CDR2 is FQGTGA. The CDR3 nucleotides are TGTGCCAGCAGCCGCGTCACAGCCGGGACCCCAGGGGATACGCAGTATTTT. This translates into CASSRVTAGTPGDTQYF.

The chain joins TRBV10-1 to TRBJ2-7; 7 nucleotides line up with TRBD1. Germline trimming cut 4 bases from V and 3 bases from J; bases unmatched to any gene: 3. This CDR3 has 13 residues. From germline, CDR1 is WNHNN and CDR2 SYGVQD (reference sequence). The CDR3 bases are TGCGCCAGCAGTGCGAGACAGGGCTACGAGCAGTACTTC. Translated: CASSARQGYEQYF.

V and J are TRBV5-6 and TRBJ1-1; the match to TRBD1 covers 10 bases. Germline CDR1 and CDR2: SGHDT and YYEEEE. The CDR3 covers 14 residues. V was clipped by 4 bases and J by 4 bases; unmatched bases: 4. This chain's CDR3 is CASSVDRGGTEAFF. The DNA for the CDR3 is TGTGCCAGCAGCGTGGACAGGGGGGGCACTGAAGCTTTCTTT.

CDR3 in DNA: TGTGCCAGCAGCTTAGATTATGGGGACGAGCAGTACTTC. Amino acids: CASSLDYGDEQYF. The chain combines TRBV11-2 with TRBJ2-7; D gene uncertain. The CDR3 loop spans 13 amino acids. Germline-derived CDR1 and CDR2 are SGHAT and FQNNGV. Trimming removed 0 bases at V and 5 bases at J, with 8 bases between.

The CDR3 nucleotides are TGTGCCAGCAGTGACCGCGGGGGGGGAAACACCATATATTTT. Its protein product is CASSDRGGGNTIYF. The chain couples TRBV2 to TRBJ1-3; possibly TRBD1 for D (5 bases). The CDR3 extends over 14 amino acids. With 3 bases removed from V and 4 bases from J, the gap between germline ends came to 10 bases. Germline CDR1 SNHLY, CDR2 FYNNEI.

The genes are TRBV27 and TRBJ1-2; TRBD1 aligns across 8 bases. V was pared by 3 bases and J by 0 bases, with 0 bases of the junction left unmatched. This CDR3 comprises 14 residues. CDR1 and CDR2 from the germline V gene are MNHEY and SMNVEV (reference sequence). This CDR3 is CASSLTGANYGYTF. In DNA form, the CDR3 reads TGTGCCAGCAGTTTGACAGGGGCTAACTATGGCTACACCTTC.

The CDR3 reads CASSSTGTVSYNEQFF. In nucleotides, the CDR3 is TGTGCCAGCAGCTCAACCGGGACAGTCTCCTACAATGAGCAGTTCTTC. The V gene is TRBV7-2, the J gene TRBJ2-1; 7 bases align to TRBD1. The V gene's germline CDR1 is SGHTA and CDR2 FQGNSA. The CDR3 sequence is 16 residues long. Trimming removed 4 bases from V and 0 bases from J; junction bases left unmatched: 6.

The CDR3 DNA sequence: TGTGCCAGCAGCCAAGATCCGCAGGGGGCTATCTATGGCTACACCTTC. Its protein product is CASSQDPQGAIYGYTF. V usage is TRBV5-4 and J usage is TRBJ1-2; TRBD1 aligns across 8 bases. Germline CDR1 reads SGHNT; CDR2 reads YYREEE (reference sequence). V lost 4 bases, J lost 4 bases, and 12 bases stayed unmatched. The CDR3 contains 16 residues.

The gene calls are TRBV10-3 and TRBJ2-3; D uncertain. The CDR3 sequence is 17 residues long. V lost 6 bases, J lost 0 bases, and 19 bases lay in between. CDR1 is ENHRY, CDR2 SYGVKD, per germline. CDR3 sequence (DNA): TGTGCCATCAGCGAGCCGAGCACTACACTTAGCACAGATACGCAGTATTTT. Residues: CAISEPSTTLSTDTQYF.

V gene TRBV7-7 combines with J gene TRBJ2-3, with D unclear. Germline V gene sequence: CDR1 SSHAT, CDR2 FNYEAQ (reference sequence). Trimming removed 5 bases at V and 0 bases at J, with 9 bases between. The CDR3 loop spans 14 amino acids. This CDR3 is CASSPGISTDTQYF. CDR3 nucleotides: TGTGCCAGCAGCCCTGGGATTAGCACAGATACGCAGTATTTT.

This clone was counted a few times. The genes are TRBV4-2 and TRBJ2-7; maybe TRBD2 (6 bases). Germline CDR1 reads LGHNA; CDR2 reads YNFKEQ. The V end was cut by 0 bases, the J end by 2 bases, with 11 bases between. The CDR3 consists of 15 residues. CDR3 sequence reads: CASSQDEASAYEQYF. CDR3 in DNA: TGTGCCAGCAGCCAAGATGAGGCTAGCGCCTACGAGCAGTACTTC.

V usage is TRBV5-1 and J usage is TRBJ2-3; the D is unclear. V lost 5 bases to trimming and J lost 6 bases, with 22 bases between them. The germline gives CDR1 SGHRS, CDR2 YFSETQ. The CDR3 length is 16 residues. The CDR3 sequence is CASRGLVATYTDTQYF. CDR3 in DNA: TGCGCCAGCAGGGGGTTAGTCGCAACATACACGGATACGCAGTATTTT.